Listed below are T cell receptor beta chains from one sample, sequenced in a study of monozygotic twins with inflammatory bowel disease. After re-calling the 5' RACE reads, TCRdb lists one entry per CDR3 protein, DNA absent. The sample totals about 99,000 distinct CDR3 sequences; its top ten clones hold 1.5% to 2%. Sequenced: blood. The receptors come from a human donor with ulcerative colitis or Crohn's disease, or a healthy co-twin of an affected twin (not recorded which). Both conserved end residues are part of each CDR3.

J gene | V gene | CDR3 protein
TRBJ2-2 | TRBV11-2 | CASSWTTGTGELFF
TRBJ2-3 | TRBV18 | CASNRPGIDTQYF
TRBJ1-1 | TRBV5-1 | CASSVGGGYNTEAFF
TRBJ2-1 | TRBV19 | CASSMGLAGATYNEQFF
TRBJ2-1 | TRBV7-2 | CASSLAQTSGRPYNEQFF
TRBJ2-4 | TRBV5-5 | CASSLRGATGGRWSIQYF
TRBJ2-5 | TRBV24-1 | CATSDLKAQYF
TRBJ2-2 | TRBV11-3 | CASSFEGAGELFF
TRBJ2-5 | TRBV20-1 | CSARDLRGQTHYF
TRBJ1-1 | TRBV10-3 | CASRTGTEAFF
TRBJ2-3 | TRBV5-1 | CASSRDGNTDTQYF
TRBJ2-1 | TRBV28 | CASSFMRQDYNEQFF
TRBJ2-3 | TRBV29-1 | CSVGWGMFGTDTQYF
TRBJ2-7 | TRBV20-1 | CSAKDRKRGYEQYF
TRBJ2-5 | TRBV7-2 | CASTWRGGRETQYF
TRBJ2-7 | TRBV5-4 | CASSLQGRSYEQYF
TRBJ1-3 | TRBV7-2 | CASSLAGWYGNTIYF
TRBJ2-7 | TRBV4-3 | CASSVTSGREREQYF
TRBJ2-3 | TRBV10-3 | CAIGPEKGKSTDTQYF
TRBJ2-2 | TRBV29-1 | CSVGYSGGPGELFF
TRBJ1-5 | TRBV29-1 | CSVEVAGNSNQPQHF
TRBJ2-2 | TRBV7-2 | CASSESWGTGELFF
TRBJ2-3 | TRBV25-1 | CASSVLAGATDTQYF
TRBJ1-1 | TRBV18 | CASSPFFSRTENTEAFF
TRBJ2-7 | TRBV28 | CATRTAVSYEQYF
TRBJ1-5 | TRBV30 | CAWSGGGGISNQPQHF
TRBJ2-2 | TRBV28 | CAGRTSATGELFF
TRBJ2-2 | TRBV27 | CASSLIPGAGAGELFF
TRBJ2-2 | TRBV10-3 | CAIMLGQPGELFF